The 22 T cell receptor beta chains below were found in one sample sequenced in a study of blood T cells in healthy people across ages (dated by TCRdb to between 2014 and 2017). Library construction relied on 5' RACE. Sequenced on an Illumina HiSeq 2500. A second PCR of roughly 7 to 11 cycles was performed with a sample-barcoded 5' primer and a J-beta primer mix. TCRdb trimmed public reads at Q25 via fastp, called clones via MiXCR and kept in-frame beta chains. CDR3 protein sequences are deduplicated, and each keeps its most common genes and DNA. The sample table shows 650,000 or so distinct CDR3 sequences, and approximately 52% are seen once. Of the sample, about 13% is held by the ten largest clones. Sequencing was performed on blood. Every receptor here comes from a woman older than 75 in good health.

The J gene is TRBJ1-1, the V gene TRBV25-1; weak D call: TRBD1 (5 bases). Germline V gene sequence: CDR1 MGHDK, CDR2 SYGVNS. Trimming removed 4 bases at V and 0 bases at J, with 12 bases between. The CDR3 totals 15 residues. The CDR3 protein is CASSGLGTLNTEAFF. The CDR3 DNA follows: TGTGCCAGCAGTGGACTAGGGACGCTGAACACTGAAGCTTTCTTT. Drawing the rest from reference TRBV25-1 and TRBJ1-1, the complete variable domain is EADIYQTPRYLVIGTGKKITLECSQTMGHDKMYWYQQDPGMELHLIHYSYGVNSTEKGDLSSESTVSRIRTEHFPLTLESARPSHTSQYLCASSGLGTLNTEAFFGQGTRLTVV.

The rearrangement links TRBV10-3 to TRBJ2-2; tentatively, D is TRBD1 or TRBD2 (5 bases each). Germline V lookup: CDR1 ENHRY, CDR2 SYGVKD. Between the trimmed V and J ends, which lost 0 bases and 6 bases, there was a span of 11 bases. The CDR3 extends over 15 amino acids. The CDR3 is CAISESTRGPGELFF. The CDR3 DNA sequence: TGTGCCATCAGTGAGTCGACGAGGGGTCCCGGGGAGCTGTTTTTT.

On this clonotype itself: A clone one base away is much larger, so this may be a read error. The chain carries TRBV6-1 and TRBJ2-3, with D tentatively TRBD1 (6 bases). Germline V gene sequence: CDR1 MNHNS, CDR2 SASEGT. The CDR3 totals 16 residues. Trimming shortened V by 4 bases and J by 2 bases, and 16 bases separated the two germline ends. The CDR3 DNA reads as TGTGCCAGCAGTGGGAGACAGGTGACGAACACAGATACGCAGTATTTT. Amino acid sequence: CASSGRQVTNTDTQYF.

This clonotype showed up many times. The rearrangement uses TRBV4-2 and TRBJ2-5, with D perhaps being TRBD1 or TRBD2 (5 bases each). From germline, CDR1 is LGHNA and CDR2 YNFKEQ. This CDR3 has 16 amino acids. Trimming cost V 4 bases and J 7 bases, with 22 bases left between them. The CDR3 DNA reads as TGTGCCAGCAGCCTTCAAACAGTCGAAAAGGGGACGACCCAGTACTTC. It yields the protein CASSLQTVEKGTTQYF.

This clonotype has just a few counts. In nucleotides, the CDR3 is TGTGCCACCAGCAGCACAACAGGGGATGGCTACACCTTC. It yields the protein CATSSTTGDGYTF. V is TRBV15 and J is TRBJ1-2; 7 positions agree with TRBD1. CDR3 length: 13 residues. Trimming at V came to 3 bases and at J to 6 bases, leaving 4 bases not matched to a gene. Germline V gene lookup returns CDR1 LNHNV and CDR2 YYDKDF (reference sequence).

Remarks on this clonotype: A much larger clone lies one base from this, so it may be a read error. The V call is TRBV27, the J call TRBJ2-1, with D unresolved. The CDR3 spans 16 residues. V lost 5 bases and J 0 bases, leaving 14 bases between the germline ends. Germline values: CDR1 MNHEY, CDR2 SMNVEV (reference sequence). The CDR3 protein is CASSPRNVNSYNEQFF. The CDR3 DNA reads as TGTGCCAGCAGTCCAAGGAATGTAAACTCCTACAATGAGCAGTTCTTC.

The chain couples TRBV11-1 to TRBJ2-1; D gene ambiguous. The germline V and J ends were trimmed by 3 bases and 8 bases, with 14 bases remaining between them. Germline V gene sequence: CDR1 SGHAT, CDR2 FQDESV (reference sequence). The CDR3 runs to 14 residues. CDR3 amino acids: CASSFDIGGDEQFF. The DNA for the CDR3 is TGTGCCAGCAGCTTTGATATCGGTGGGGATGAGCAGTTCTTC.

At least ten counts were recorded for this clonotype. The rearrangement joins TRBV14 to TRBJ2-5; TRBD1 matches at 7 bases. The CDR3 is 17 amino acids. Per germline, CDR1 SGHDN and CDR2 FVKESK. V trimming: 4 bases; J trimming: 0 bases; junction bases outside the gene matches: 11. CDR3 sequence (DNA): TGTGCCAGCAGCCCTGACAGGGACCTCCTGTACCAAGAGACCCAGTACTTC. Its protein is CASSPDRDLLYQETQYF.

V is TRBV7-2 and J is TRBJ2-5; TRBD2 aligns across 13 bases. After removal of 5 bases from V and 4 bases from J, the junction contained 7 bases not matched to a gene. The CDR3 is made up of 16 amino acids. The germline V gene encodes CDR1 SGHTA and CDR2 FQGNSA. In DNA, the CDR3 is TGTGCCAGCAGCGCTACTAGCGGGGGGGCGGCAGAGACCCAGTACTTC. Translated: CASSATSGGAAETQYF.

The gene calls are TRBV27 and TRBJ2-2; no clear D. V was pared by 6 bases and J by 1 base, with 9 bases between. This CDR3 has 14 amino acids. Per germline, CDR1 MNHEY and CDR2 SMNVEV (reference sequence). This CDR3 is CASSVGVNTGELFF. The CDR3 region has the DNA TGTGCCAGCAGCGTTGGGGTGAACACCGGGGAGCTGTTTTTT.

This clonotype was counted ten times or more. The chain has TRBV9 and TRBJ2-3, with D unresolved. CDR1 SGDLS and CDR2 YYNGEE come from the germline V gene. The CDR3 length is 15 residues. V was trimmed by 0 bases and J by 6 bases, leaving 14 bases between them. CDR3 DNA sequence: TGTGCCAGCAGCGTAGTTCCCAGAAATACGGATACGCAGTATTTT. Its protein is CASSVVPRNTDTQYF.

The rearrangement links TRBV24-1 to TRBJ2-7, with 7 bases fitting TRBD1. The J call may be wrong; the DNA end is better matched by TRBJ2-5. The germline V gene has CDR1 KGHDR and CDR2 SFDVKD. CDR3 length: 14 amino acids. The CDR3 DNA sequence: TGTGCCACCAGTGCCCAGGGGGTCGTGGAGACCCAGTACTTC. This codes for CATSAQGVVETQYF.

The chain employs TRBV15 and TRBJ2-5; 8 nucleotides match TRBD1. V was pared by 6 bases and J by 5 bases, with 5 bases of the junction left unmatched. This CDR3 has 13 residues. In germline, CDR1 is LNHNV, CDR2 YYDKDF (reference sequence). CDR3 residues: CATRDRDLETQYF. The CDR3 DNA reads as TGTGCCACCAGGGACAGGGATCTCGAGACCCAGTACTTC.

Remarks on this clonotype: This may come from a read error, since a much larger clone is one base off. The chain employs TRBV5-1 and TRBJ2-5; D tentatively reads TRBD1 or TRBD2 (6 bases each). Germline V CDR1 and CDR2: SGHRS, YFSETQ. The CDR3 is made up of 16 amino acids. DNA of the CDR3: TGCGCCAGCAGCCCTTTGGCCGGGGGCGCATTGGAGACCCGGTACTTC. Its translation: CASSPLAGGALETRYF.

CDR3 residues: CASSTNSDRAQPQHF. CDR3 DNA: TGTGCCAGCAGCACAAACTCCGACAGGGCCCAGCCCCAGCATTTT. The rearrangement links TRBV7-2 to TRBJ1-5, with 7 nucleotides matching TRBD1. Unmatched junction bases numbered 11, after V lost 5 bases and J lost 7 bases. CDR1 SGHTA and CDR2 FQGNSA come from the germline V gene. The length of the CDR3 is 15 residues.

This clonotype occurred many times. This chain links TRBV28 with TRBJ2-3; no clear D. The V end lost 5 bases, the J end lost 1 base, and 7 bases lay between the germline ends. CDR1 is MDHEN, CDR2 SYDVKM, per germline. The CDR3 is made up of 13 amino acids. The CDR3 DNA reads TGTGCCAGCAGTGATGGAGGCACAGATACGCAGTATTTT. The encoded protein is CASSDGGTDTQYF.

V usage is TRBV7-2 and J usage is TRBJ2-5, with D perhaps matching TRBD1 or TRBD2 (5 bases each). The length of the CDR3 is 13 residues. The ends were cut back, 3 bases at V and 9 bases at J, with 14 bases in the middle. Germline V CDR1 and CDR2: SGHTA, FQGNSA. The CDR3 DNA sequence: TGTGCCAGCAGCTTCGGGACGTTGCAGGCCCAGTACTTC. Protein product: CASSFGTLQAQYF.

The J gene is TRBJ1-1, the V gene TRBV27, with TRBD1 matching over 7 bases. The CDR3 consists of 15 residues. J gave up 3 bases and V 0 bases, and 4 bases lay outside the gene matches. Germline V gives CDR1 MNHEY, CDR2 SMNVEV (reference sequence). CDR3 DNA sequence: TGTGCCAGCAGTTTATCACCTACAGGGGACACTGAAGCTTTCTTT. This encodes CASSLSPTGDTEAFF.

This sequence joins TRBV30 and TRBJ1-5; D is perhaps TRBD1 (5 bases). CDR1 is GTSNPN, CDR2 SVGIG, per germline (reference sequence). The CDR3 is 15 amino acids. Trimming cost V 3 bases and J 4 bases, with 16 bases left between them. The DNA of the CDR3 is TGTGCCTGGAGCCTCACGTCAGGGCGTAATCAGCCCCAGCATTTT. Its translation: CAWSLTSGRNQPQHF.

V gene TRBV3-1 combines with J gene TRBJ2-7, with 9 bases aligning to TRBD2. TRBJ2-5 explains the end of the DNA better; the J call may be wrong. Germline V gene data show CDR1 as LGHDT and CDR2 as YNNKEL (reference sequence). The CDR3 covers 17 residues. The CDR3 loop is CASSLWSLAGSRETQYF. The CDR3 region has the DNA TGTGCCAGCAGCCTATGGAGTCTAGCGGGATCCCGAGAGACCCAGTACTTC.

This clonotype was observed many times. The chain joins TRBV6-5 to TRBJ2-1; D remains unclear. This CDR3 is built from 13 residues. Between the trimmed V and J ends, which lost 5 bases and 6 bases, there was a span of 11 bases. The germline gives CDR1 MNHEY, CDR2 SVGAGI. CDR3 region: CASSRRAINEQFF. CDR3 DNA sequence: TGTGCCAGCAGTCGTCGGGCTATCAATGAGCAGTTCTTC.

The chain joins TRBV10-3 to TRBJ1-2, with 7 nucleotides matching TRBD1. This CDR3 has 15 amino acids. The germline V gene has CDR1 ENHRY and CDR2 SYGVKD. Trimming at V came to 2 bases and at J to 3 bases, leaving 6 bases not matched to a gene. DNA of the CDR3: TGTGCCATCAGTGAGGACAGGGCCGTAGACTATGGCTACACCTTC. Amino acids: CAISEDRAVDYGYTF.